A single TCR beta chain is shown here with its context. The CDR3 is 15 residues long. Germline CDR1 SGHTA, CDR2 FQGTGA. The V segment lost 5 bases and the J segment 1 base; nucleotides outside the gene matches: 6. This record belongs to a study of chemoradiotherapy in HPV16-positive cancers. Only in-frame clones appear in the TCRdb table, and some are missing; sequencing was by immunoSEQ multiplex PCR. The sample lists 40,000 or so clones, more than 75% seen once, with 4.5% to 5.5% in the top ten. The sequence derives from a human donor with HPV-associated anogenital cancer. The chain joins TRBV7-3 to TRBJ2-7, with 9 bases identical to TRBD1. The starting material was blood, obtained from a patient who underwent chemoradiotherapy. CDR3 residues: CASSPGTGLSYEQYF. In DNA, the CDR3 is TGTGCCAGCAGCCCAGGGACAGGGCTTTCCTACGAGCAGTACTTC.